Presented here are 19 T cell receptor beta chains from one specimen sequenced in a study of CD8 T cells in Susac syndrome. When the RNA was reverse transcribed, random hexamers were used with an input of roughly 0.5 to 1 ug. TCRdb re-derived calls from the immunoSEQ multiplex PCR reads in MiXCR, one entry per CDR3 protein. Of fewer than 250,000 distinct CDR3 sequences in the sample, 92% were seen once. Sequencing was performed on CD8+ T cells from PBMCs. These receptors all come from a human donor with multiple sclerosis.

The chain is built from TRBV9 and TRBJ1-1, with TRBD1 matching 8 bases. Germline V gene lookup returns CDR1 SGDLS and CDR2 YYNGEE. The CDR3 has 15 amino acids. The J segment lost 0 bases and the V segment lost 2 bases, leaving 3 bases of the junction unmatched. The CDR3 coding sequence is TGTGCCAGCAGCGTTCCGACAGGGGTGAACACTGAAGCTTTCTTT. Protein: CASSVPTGVNTEAFF.

V is TRBV3-1 and J is TRBJ2-2; D not certain. The CDR3 sequence is 15 residues long. Germline V gene sequence: CDR1 LGHDT, CDR2 YNNKEL (reference sequence). V lost 0 bases to trimming and J lost 2 bases, with 7 bases between them. The chain's CDR3 is CASSQEGPNTGELFF. The CDR3 DNA sequence: TGTGCCAGCAGCCAAGAGGGCCCCAACACCGGGGAGCTGTTTTTT.

This chain links TRBV29-1 with TRBJ2-3; 8 positions match TRBD1. The CDR3 is made up of 12 amino acids. Losses at the gene ends were 7 bases for V and 3 bases for J; bases not matched to a gene: 3. CDR1 and CDR2 from the germline V gene are SQVTM and ANQGSEA. CDR3 region: CSDRDRTDTQYF. The CDR3 DNA follows: TGCAGCGACCGGGACAGGACAGATACGCAGTATTTT.

The chain is built from TRBV19 and TRBJ1-1; D ambiguous. Germline CDR1 is LNHDA and CDR2 is SQIVND (reference sequence). Between the trimmed V and J ends, which lost 7 bases and 3 bases, there was a span of 15 bases. The CDR3 runs to 14 residues. CDR3 sequence: CASTTNAGYTEAFF. Here the CDR3 DNA reads TGTGCCAGTACCACGAACGCGGGGTACACTGAAGCTTTCTTT. The full variable domain, with the rest looked up from reference TRBV19 and TRBJ1-1, is DGGITQSPKYLFRKEGQNVTLSCEQNLNHDAMYWYRQDPGQGLRLIYYSQIVNDFQKGDIAEGYSVSREKKESFPLTVTSAQKNPTAFYLCASTTNAGYTEAFFGQGTRLTVV.

The rearrangement links TRBV9 to TRBJ1-1; D ambiguous. The V and J ends lost 2 bases and 4 bases respectively, with 15 bases between them. From germline, CDR1 is SGDLS and CDR2 YYNGEE. The length of the CDR3 is 15 residues. This chain's CDR3 is CASSVSPGGITEAFF. The CDR3 DNA follows: TGTGCCAGCAGCGTGTCCCCCGGCGGTATCACTGAAGCTTTCTTT.

CDR3 DNA sequence: TGTGCCAGCAGTCTCGGGACTAGCGGGATTTCTAGCACAGATACGCAGTATTTT. Translated: CASSLGTSGISSTDTQYF. The chain links TRBV27 to TRBJ2-3; TRBD2 agrees at 13 bases. The CDR3 runs 18 residues. Germline V gene lookup returns CDR1 MNHEY and CDR2 SMNVEV (reference sequence). The V segment lost 5 bases and the J segment 0 bases; nucleotides outside the gene matches: 8.

The chain links TRBV9 to TRBJ2-1; 10 nucleotides agree with TRBD2. This CDR3 spans 14 amino acids. Germline V gene lookup returns CDR1 SGDLS and CDR2 YYNGEE. V was clipped by 5 bases and J by 6 bases; unmatched bases: 5. The CDR3: CASSGSGGPNEQFF. The CDR3 nucleotides read TGTGCCAGCAGTGGTAGCGGGGGGCCCAATGAGCAGTTCTTC.

CDR3 residues: CASSEGLDTEAFF. CDR3 DNA sequence: TGTGCCAGCAGTGAAGGGCTCGACACTGAAGCTTTCTTT. The rearrangement joins TRBV6-1 to TRBJ1-1; D is ambiguous. The length of the CDR3 is 13 residues. Trimming took 1 base from V and 3 from J, leaving 6 bases between them. CDR1 and CDR2 from the germline V gene are MNHNS and SASEGT.

The chain carries TRBV5-4 and TRBJ2-7; D may be TRBD1 or TRBD2 (5 bases each). Per germline, CDR1 SGHNT and CDR2 YYREEE (reference sequence). Trimming cost V 1 base and J 6 bases, with 14 bases left between them. CDR3 length: 14 amino acids. The CDR3 sequence is CASSLRGTPPEQYF. The CDR3 coding sequence is TGTGCCAGCAGCTTGAGAGGGACCCCCCCCGAGCAGTACTTC.

This clonotype has a single count. V gene TRBV13 combines with J gene TRBJ2-1; 10 bases fit TRBD2. V trimming: 6 bases; J trimming: 5 bases; junction bases outside the gene matches: 1. The CDR3 is 13 residues long. Per the germline V gene, CDR1 is PRHDT and CDR2 is FYEKMQ (reference sequence). The CDR3 bases are TGTGCCAGCAGACTAGCGGGGCACAATGAGCAGTTCTTC. It encodes CASRLAGHNEQFF. Based on the CDR3 plus reference TRBV13 and TRBJ2-1, the full variable domain is AAGVIQSPRHLIKEKRETATLKCYPIPRHDTVYWYQQGPGQDPQFLISFYEKMQSDKGSIPDRFSAQQFSDYHSELNMSSLELGDSALYFCASRLAGHNEQFFGPGTRLTVL.

The chain couples TRBV5-1 to TRBJ1-1; TRBD1 matches at 12 bases. CDR1 SGHRS and CDR2 YFSETQ come from the germline V gene. The CDR3 sequence is 15 residues long. V lost 7 bases and J lost 6; bases outside the gene matches: 10. In DNA form, the CDR3 reads TGCGCCAGCGGAAAGACCGGGACAGGGGGCCCTGAAGCTTTCTTT. The encoded protein is CASGKTGTGGPEAFF.

V and J are TRBV4-3 and TRBJ2-7, with 8 bases identical to TRBD1. Germline CDR1 reads LGHNA; CDR2 reads YSLEER. V shed 1 base, J shed 3 bases, and the junction held 8 bases outside the gene matches. CDR3 length: 16 amino acids. The CDR3 DNA sequence: TGCGCCAGCAGCCAAGGGCTGGACAGGGCTTTCTACGAGCAGTACTTC. Protein sequence: CASSQGLDRAFYEQYF.

The chain carries TRBV7-9 and TRBJ1-1, with TRBD1 matching 7 bases. CDR1 SEHNR and CDR2 FQNEAQ come from the germline V gene (reference sequence). V trimming: 4 bases; J trimming: 4 bases; junction bases outside the gene matches: 9. The CDR3 is made up of 15 amino acids. The CDR3 DNA reads TGTGCCAGCAGCTCGGGACAGCAGCGGATCACTGAAGCTTTCTTT. Amino acid sequence: CASSSGQQRITEAFF.

The V and J genes are TRBV12-3 or TRBV12-4 and TRBJ1-1; no definite D call. The length of the CDR3 is 15 residues. V lost 0 bases to trimming and J lost 0 bases, with 8 bases between them. The CDR3: CASSLAGGLNTEAFF. The CDR3 nucleotides read TGTGCCAGCAGTTTAGCTGGCGGTTTGAACACTGAAGCTTTCTTT.

The genes are TRBV5-6 and TRBJ2-5; D unclear. Trimming cost V 0 bases and J 7 bases, with 19 bases left between them. Germline V gene data show CDR1 as SGHDT and CDR2 as YYEEEE. The CDR3 has 16 amino acids. CDR3 amino acids: CASSLEGGSGVGTQYF. The CDR3 DNA reads TGTGCCAGCAGCTTGGAGGGCGGTTCTGGGGTCGGGACCCAGTACTTC.

This sequence joins TRBV19 and TRBJ1-2; D uncertain. There are 13 residues in the CDR3. The germline gives CDR1 LNHDA, CDR2 SQIVND (reference sequence). Trimming left V 7 bases short and J 4 bases short, with 13 bases between. This CDR3 is CASKTALGYGYTF. The CDR3 coding sequence is TGTGCCAGTAAAACGGCCCTAGGCTATGGCTACACCTTC.

The genes are TRBV24-1 and TRBJ2-5; 7 bases match TRBD1. The CDR3 covers 14 residues. Germline loops: CDR1 KGHDR, CDR2 SFDVKD. V lost 0 bases to trimming and J lost 4 bases; unmatched junction nucleotides: 1. CDR3 sequence (DNA): TGTGCCACCAGTGATTTGAGACAGGGAGAGACCCAGTACTTC. Translating it yields CATSDLRQGETQYF.

The V gene is TRBV13, the J gene TRBJ2-4, with 11 bases fitting TRBD2. V dropped 5 bases and J dropped 1; count of bases not matched to a gene: 4. Germline V gene lookup returns CDR1 PRHDT and CDR2 FYEKMQ (reference sequence). The CDR3 totals 16 residues. In DNA, the CDR3 is TGTGCCAGCAGCCTAGCGGGGGGATCGGCCAAAAACATTCAGTACTTC. It translates to CASSLAGGSAKNIQYF.

The rearrangement uses TRBV4-3 and TRBJ2-1; D could derive from TRBD1 or TRBD2 (5 bases each). V lost 0 bases and J 7 bases, leaving 13 bases between the germline ends. Germline values: CDR1 LGHNA, CDR2 YSLEER. This CDR3 is 15 amino acids long. CDR3 loop: CASSQDRGSANEQFF. CDR3 coding DNA: TGCGCCAGCAGCCAAGATAGGGGTAGCGCTAATGAGCAGTTCTTC.